A selection of T cell receptor beta chains follows, all from one sample in a study of T cells in tuberculosis. Clones were read by immunoSEQ multiplex PCR, and TCRdb kept only the in-frame ones, dropping some. Among under 45,000 clones listed, 95% were seen once. Specimen: PBMCs. The receptors shown here come from a donor under 30 with latent tuberculosis or without tuberculosis infection. The conserved cysteine and the conserved F or W are not part of the CDR3 here. Fields, in order: V gene, J gene, CDR3 protein.

TRBV11-2,TRBJ2-5,ASSPNGGSQETQY
TRBV12-5,TRBJ2-7,ASGLSTGKKSYEQY
TRBV14,TRBJ1-4,ASSQETGTLF
TRBV18,TRBJ1-2,ASSQGQYNYGYT
TRBV27,TRBJ2-5,AIRQGETQY
TRBV28,TRBJ1-6,ASSSQASSGTGRSPLH
TRBV5-1,TRBJ1-3,ASSRWASSGNTIY
TRBV25-1,TRBJ1-6,ASSEDPGRYNSPLH
TRBV10-3,TRBJ1-3,ATRQVATSGNTIY
TRBV2,TRBJ2-5,ASSKGTAHYQETQY
TRBV5-1,TRBJ2-7,ASSLRQVGSEQY
TRBV19,TRBJ1-5,ASTPVWGHNQPQH
TRBV6-5,TRBJ2-7,ASSPSRSSYEQY
TRBV7-3,TRBJ1-6,ASSLVGTGGSPLH
TRBV7-8,TRBJ1-1,ASSIEGVVNTEAF
TRBV28,TRBJ2-1,AISPRGAPGQF
TRBV7-8,TRBJ1-2,ASSSGGGAWVVSYGYT
TRBV14,TRBJ2-2,ASRTRTGRYNTGELF
TRBV18,TRBJ1-1,ASSPLPAEAF
TRBV2,TRBJ2-3,ASSSTGLNTDTQY
TRBV27,TRBJ1-2,ASSNTGVYGYT
TRBV28,TRBJ2-5,ASSLIEGRRYQETQY
TRBV5-7,TRBJ2-1,ASSSRASGGGVYNEQF
TRBV5-1,TRBJ1-2,ASSLALRGNYGYT
TRBV7-6,TRBJ2-7,ASSLGGGNPYEQY
TRBV5-6,TRBJ1-2,ASSPDRGRLNYGYT
TRBV9,TRBJ1-1,ASSPLPGTGREAF
TRBV25-1,TRBJ2-2,ASSGGDRGTGELF
TRBV5-4,TRBJ1-2,ASSSPLRGARDGYT
TRBV15,TRBJ2-7,ATSRDEGVNSYEQY
TRBV7-9,TRBJ1-5,ASSFGGATGVNQPQH
TRBV2,TRBJ2-1,ASREYSGGAGGLEQF
TRBV9,TRBJ1-2,ASSGSERGGDGYT
TRBV27,TRBJ1-5,ASSSILLQGINQPQH
TRBV25-1,TRBJ2-2,ASPTSTGELF
TRBV6-5,TRBJ2-2,ASSSSRAGELF
TRBV6-4,TRBJ1-1,ASSVTDLTEAF
TRBV7-8,TRBJ2-3,ASSLGRWGGTDTQY
TRBV7-2,TRBJ1-4,ASSLARQGANEKLF
TRBV28,TRBJ1-2,ASLRRDYGYT
TRBV9,TRBJ1-1,ASSVGPGEGRLNTEAF
TRBV4-1,TRBJ1-5,ASSQERGERQPQH
TRBV2,TRBJ2-2,ASSQEPLPAVITGELF
TRBV15,TRBJ1-1,ATSRGGPASNTEAF
TRBV7-8,TRBJ1-2,ASSLVTAFDGYT
TRBV7-8,TRBJ2-1,ASSLLIRGAGGRDEQF
TRBV5-1,TRBJ2-7,ASGSGQISYEQY
TRBV5-1,TRBJ1-6,ASSPLTYDRGSPLH
TRBV28,TRBJ2-7,ASSLTLRGTGRY
TRBV28,TRBJ2-2,ASSTEGQGITGELF
TRBV6-1,TRBJ2-1,ASSELAGGHNEQF
TRBV2,TRBJ2-3,ASIGVPDTQY
TRBV10-3,TRBJ2-7,AISGFSGGGHLIYEQY
TRBV5-4,TRBJ1-1,ASSLGTSTGDTEAF